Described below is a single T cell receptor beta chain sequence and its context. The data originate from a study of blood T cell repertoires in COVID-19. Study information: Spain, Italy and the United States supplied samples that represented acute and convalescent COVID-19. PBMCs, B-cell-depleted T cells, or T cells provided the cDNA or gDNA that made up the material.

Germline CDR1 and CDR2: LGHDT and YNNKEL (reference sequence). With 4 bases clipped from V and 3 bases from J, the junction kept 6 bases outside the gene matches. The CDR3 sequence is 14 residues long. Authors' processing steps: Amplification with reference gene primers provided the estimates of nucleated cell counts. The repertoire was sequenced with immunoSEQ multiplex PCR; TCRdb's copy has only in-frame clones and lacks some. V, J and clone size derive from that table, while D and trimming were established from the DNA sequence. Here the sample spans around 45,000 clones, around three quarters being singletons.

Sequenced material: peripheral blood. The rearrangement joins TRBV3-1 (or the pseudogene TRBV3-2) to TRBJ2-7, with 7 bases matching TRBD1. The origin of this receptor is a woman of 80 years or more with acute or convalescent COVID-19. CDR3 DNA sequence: TGTGCCAGCAGCCGGGGGACAGAGATCTACGAGCAGTACTTC. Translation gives CASSRGTEIYEQYF.